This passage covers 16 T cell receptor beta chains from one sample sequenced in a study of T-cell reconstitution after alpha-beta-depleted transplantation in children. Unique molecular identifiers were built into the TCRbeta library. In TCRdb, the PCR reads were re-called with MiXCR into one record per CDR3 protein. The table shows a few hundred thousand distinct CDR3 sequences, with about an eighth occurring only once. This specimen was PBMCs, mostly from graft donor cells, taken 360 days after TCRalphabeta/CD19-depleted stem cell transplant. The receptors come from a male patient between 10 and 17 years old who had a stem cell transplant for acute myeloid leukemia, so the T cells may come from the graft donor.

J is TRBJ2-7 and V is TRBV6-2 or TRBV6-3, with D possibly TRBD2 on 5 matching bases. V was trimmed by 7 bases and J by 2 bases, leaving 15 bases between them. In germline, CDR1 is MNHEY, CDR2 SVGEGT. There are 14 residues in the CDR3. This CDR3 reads CASTLAQTPYEQYF. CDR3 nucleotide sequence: TGTGCCAGCACCCTAGCCCAAACCCCCTACGAGCAGTACTTC.

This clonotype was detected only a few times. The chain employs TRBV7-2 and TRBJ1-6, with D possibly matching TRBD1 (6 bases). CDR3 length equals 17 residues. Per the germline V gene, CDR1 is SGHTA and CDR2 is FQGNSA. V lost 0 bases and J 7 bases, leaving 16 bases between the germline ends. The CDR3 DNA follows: TGTGCCAGCAGCTTAGCGAGCCCACAGGGTGCAAATTCACCCCTCCACTTT. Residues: CASSLASPQGANSPLHF. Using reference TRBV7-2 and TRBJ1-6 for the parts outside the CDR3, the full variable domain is GAGVSQSPSNKVTEKGKDVELRCDPISGHTALYWYRQSLGQGLEFLIYFQGNSAPDKSGLPSDRFSAERTGGSVSTLTIQRTQQEDSAVYLCASSLASPQGANSPLHFGNGTRLTVT.

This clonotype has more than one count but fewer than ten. DNA for the CDR3: TGTGCCAGCAGTTTAGAGACTAGCGGGAGTTCAGCCTACGAGCAGTACTTC. It codes for CASSLETSGSSAYEQYF. The chain links TRBV28 to TRBJ2-7; 12 bases match TRBD2. V was clipped by 2 bases and J by 2 bases; unmatched bases: 7. CDR3 length: 17 amino acids. Germline V gives CDR1 MDHEN, CDR2 SYDVKM.

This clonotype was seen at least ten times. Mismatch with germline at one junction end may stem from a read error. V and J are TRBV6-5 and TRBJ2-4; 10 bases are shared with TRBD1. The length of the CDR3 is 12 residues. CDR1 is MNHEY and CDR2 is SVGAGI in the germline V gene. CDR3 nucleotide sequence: TGTGCCAGCAGTGATGGGACAGGGGTTTACCTCTTC. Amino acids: CASSDGTGVYLF.

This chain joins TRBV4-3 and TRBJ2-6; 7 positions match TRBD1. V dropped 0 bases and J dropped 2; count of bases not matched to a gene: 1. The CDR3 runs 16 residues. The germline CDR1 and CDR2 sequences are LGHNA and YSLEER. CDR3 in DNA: TGCGCCAGCAGCCAAGACCAGGGGGCTGGGGCCAACGTCCTGACTTTC. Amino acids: CASSQDQGAGANVLTF.

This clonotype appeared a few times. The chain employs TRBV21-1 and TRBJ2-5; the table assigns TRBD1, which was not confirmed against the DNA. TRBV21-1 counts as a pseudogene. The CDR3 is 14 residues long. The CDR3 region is CASSLRTGRETQYF. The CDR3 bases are TGTGCCAGCAGCCTCCGGACAGGGAGAGAGACCCAGTACTTC.

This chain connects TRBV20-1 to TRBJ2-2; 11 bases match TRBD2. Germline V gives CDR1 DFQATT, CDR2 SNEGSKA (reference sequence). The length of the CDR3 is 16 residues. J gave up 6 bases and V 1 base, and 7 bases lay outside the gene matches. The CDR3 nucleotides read TGCAGTGCTAGAGTGTGGCTAGCGGGAGGATCCGGGGAGCTGTTTTTT. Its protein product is CSARVWLAGGSGELFF.

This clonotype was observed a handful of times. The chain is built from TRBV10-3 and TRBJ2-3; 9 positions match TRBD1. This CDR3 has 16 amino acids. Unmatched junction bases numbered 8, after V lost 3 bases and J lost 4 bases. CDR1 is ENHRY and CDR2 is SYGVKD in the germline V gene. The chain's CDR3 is CAISDPGTGRPDTQYF. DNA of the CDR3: TGTGCCATCAGTGACCCGGGGACAGGGCGACCAGATACGCAGTATTTT.

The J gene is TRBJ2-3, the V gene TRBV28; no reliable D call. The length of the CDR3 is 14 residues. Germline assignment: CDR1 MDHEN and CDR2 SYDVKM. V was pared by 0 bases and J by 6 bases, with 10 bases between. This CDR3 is CASSLWGFLDTQYF. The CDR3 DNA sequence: TGTGCCAGCAGTTTATGGGGGTTCCTGGATACGCAGTATTTT.

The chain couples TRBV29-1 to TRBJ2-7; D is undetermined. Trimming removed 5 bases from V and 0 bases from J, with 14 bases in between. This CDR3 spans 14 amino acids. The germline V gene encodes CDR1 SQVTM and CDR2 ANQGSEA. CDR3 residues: CSVHGAASSYEQYF. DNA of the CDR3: TGCAGCGTTCACGGCGCCGCGAGCTCCTACGAGCAGTACTTC.

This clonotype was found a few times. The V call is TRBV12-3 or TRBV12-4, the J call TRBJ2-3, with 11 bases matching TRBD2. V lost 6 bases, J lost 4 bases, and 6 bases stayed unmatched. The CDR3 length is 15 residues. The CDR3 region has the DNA TGTGCCAGCAGCCGGATAGCGGGAGGGCCAGATACGCAGTATTTT. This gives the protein CASSRIAGGPDTQYF.

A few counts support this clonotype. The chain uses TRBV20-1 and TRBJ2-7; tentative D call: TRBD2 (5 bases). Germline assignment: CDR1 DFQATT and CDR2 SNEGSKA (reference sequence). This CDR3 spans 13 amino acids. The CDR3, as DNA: TGCAGCGCTCCTGACTACAACACCTACGAGCAGTACTTC. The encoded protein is CSAPDYNTYEQYF.

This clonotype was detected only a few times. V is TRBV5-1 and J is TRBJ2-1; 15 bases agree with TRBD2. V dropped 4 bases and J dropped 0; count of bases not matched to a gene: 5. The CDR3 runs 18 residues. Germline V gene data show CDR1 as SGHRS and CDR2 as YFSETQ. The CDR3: CASSGGLAGGFSYNEQFF. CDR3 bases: TGCGCCAGCAGCGGGGGACTAGCGGGAGGATTCTCCTACAATGAGCAGTTCTTC. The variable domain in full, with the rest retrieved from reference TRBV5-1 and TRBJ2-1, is KAGVTQTPRYLIKTRGQQVTLSCSPISGHRSVSWYQQTPGQGLQFLFEYFSETQRNKGNFPGRFSGRQFSNSRSEMNVSTLELGDSALYLCASSGGLAGGFSYNEQFFGPGTRLTVL.

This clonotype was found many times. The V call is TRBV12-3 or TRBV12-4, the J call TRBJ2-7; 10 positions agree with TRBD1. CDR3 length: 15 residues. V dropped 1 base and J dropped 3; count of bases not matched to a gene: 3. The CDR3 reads CASSLEGTGDYEQYF. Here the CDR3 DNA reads TGTGCCAGCAGTTTAGAGGGGACAGGGGACTACGAGCAGTACTTC.

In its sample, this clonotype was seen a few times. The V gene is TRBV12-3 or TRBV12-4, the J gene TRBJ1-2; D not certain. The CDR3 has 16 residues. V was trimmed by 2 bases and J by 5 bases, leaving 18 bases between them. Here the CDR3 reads CASSLPFIRPFYGYTF. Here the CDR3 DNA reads TGTGCCAGCAGTTTACCTTTCATACGGCCCTTTTATGGCTACACCTTC.

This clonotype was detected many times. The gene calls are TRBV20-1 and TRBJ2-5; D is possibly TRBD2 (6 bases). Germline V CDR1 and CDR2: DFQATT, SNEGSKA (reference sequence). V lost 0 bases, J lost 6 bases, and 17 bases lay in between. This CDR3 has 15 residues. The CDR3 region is CSARDPFGGGKTQYF. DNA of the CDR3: TGCAGTGCTAGAGACCCCTTCGGGGGAGGAAAGACCCAGTACTTC.